These 18 T cell receptor beta chains came from one sample sequenced in a study of T-cell reconstitution after alpha-beta-depleted transplantation in children. The library targeted TCRbeta and was prepared with unique molecular identifiers. From the PCR reads, TCRdb called clonotypes with MiXCR, one entry per CDR3 protein. The table includes some 70,000 distinct CDR3 sequences, 4.9% detected once. The source was PBMCs, mostly from graft donor cells, collected 180 days after TCRalphabeta/CD19-depleted stem cell transplant. These receptors were taken from a boy under two years old who had a stem cell transplant for acute myeloid leukemia, so the T cells may come from the graft donor.

This clonotype was seen at least ten times. The V gene is TRBV6-5, the J gene TRBJ2-1; D is unclear. From germline, CDR1 is MNHEY and CDR2 SVGAGI. This CDR3 region has 11 residues. Between the trimmed V and J ends, which lost 7 bases and 9 bases, there was a span of 10 bases. CDR3 nucleotide sequence: TGTGCCAGCACCTCCCTGGGTGAGCAGTTCTTC. Its protein is CASTSLGEQFF.

Ten or more counts support this clonotype. The rearrangement uses TRBV19 and TRBJ2-2; D tentatively fits TRBD1 or TRBD2 (7 bases each). This CDR3 region has 15 residues. Trimming stripped 4 bases from V and 7 bases from J, with 16 bases between. CDR1 and CDR2 from the germline V gene are LNHDA and SQIVND (reference sequence). In DNA, the CDR3 is TGTGCCAGTAGTAACCCCAGGGGGGGTGACGGGGAGCTGTTTTTT. This codes for CASSNPRGGDGELFF.

This clonotype turned up a few times. V and J are TRBV7-6 and TRBJ2-3; the D gene is possibly TRBD1 (6 bases). Per germline, CDR1 SGHVS and CDR2 FNYEAQ. V gave up 5 bases and J gave up 1 base, with 16 bases separating them. The CDR3 runs 16 residues. CDR3 DNA sequence: TGTGCCAGCAGCCCCCGGACAGAACGAGGCACAGATACGCAGTATTTT. Protein product: CASSPRTERGTDTQYF.

Ten or more counts support this clonotype. The chain carries TRBV23-1 and TRBJ2-1, with D hard to call. TRBV23-1 is filed as an ORF, its function uncertain. The CDR3 extends over 13 amino acids. Trimming removed 2 bases at V and 3 bases at J, with 5 bases between. DNA of the CDR3: TGCGCCAGCAGTCAACGAAGCTACAATGAGCAGTTCTTC. Protein: CASSQRSYNEQFF.

This clonotype occurred many times. J is TRBJ2-7 and V is TRBV20-1, with D maybe TRBD1 (5 bases). The CDR3 length is 14 residues. The ends were cut back, 0 bases at V and 6 bases at J, with 15 bases in the middle. Per the germline V gene, CDR1 is DFQATT and CDR2 is SNEGSKA (reference sequence). This CDR3 reads CSARDVGLSLEQYF. In nucleotides, the CDR3 is TGCAGTGCTAGAGATGTGGGGCTCAGCCTCGAGCAGTACTTC.

About this clonotype itself: The junction differs from germline at one of its ends, possibly a read error. V and J are TRBV3-1 and TRBJ2-1; 8 bases are a match to TRBD1. CDR1 and CDR2 from the germline V gene are LGHDT and YNNKEL (reference sequence). The CDR3 contains 19 residues. The CDR3 protein is CATSQGAPGAWVQYNEQFF. The CDR3 nucleotides are TGTGCCACCAGCCAGGGGGCCCCGGGGGCCTGGGTCCAATACAATGAGCAGTTCTTC.

This clonotype was recorded many times. The V and J genes are TRBV14 and TRBJ1-4; possible D gene TRBD1, 5 bases. V was clipped by 4 bases and J by 14 bases, with 17 bases between them. Germline V gene data show CDR1 as SGHDN and CDR2 as FVKESK. The CDR3 sequence is 13 residues long. The CDR3: CASSLQRDALLFF. The CDR3 DNA follows: TGTGCCAGCAGCCTACAGCGGGACGCCCTCCTGTTTTTT.

This clonotype was picked up many times. This chain links TRBV27 with TRBJ2-7; D is perhaps TRBD1 (6 bases). The germline V gene has CDR1 MNHEY and CDR2 SMNVEV (reference sequence). V lost 4 bases and J 4 bases, leaving 14 bases between the germline ends. CDR3 length: 14 amino acids. The CDR3 bases are TGTGCCAGCAGTTCCTACGGACAGCCTTACGAGCAGTACGTC. Amino acid sequence: CASSSYGQPYEQYV.

This clonotype was seen at least ten times. The chain is built from TRBV12-3 or TRBV12-4 and TRBJ2-3, with 7 positions matching TRBD2. Losses at the gene ends were 3 bases for V and 4 bases for J; bases not matched to a gene: 4. CDR3 length: 14 residues. The CDR3 here is CASSFGGVPDTQYF. The CDR3 DNA reads TGTGCCAGCAGTTTTGGGGGGGTCCCAGATACGCAGTATTTT.

This clonotype was found many times. The V and J genes are TRBV7-9 and TRBJ1-1, with 8 bases lining up with TRBD1. Germline CDR1 reads SEHNR; CDR2 reads FQNEAQ (reference sequence). The CDR3 sequence is 15 residues long. Unmatched junction bases numbered 7, after V lost 6 bases and J lost 1 base. CDR3 coding DNA: TGTGCCAGCAGTTATCAGGGGGCGAGGAACACTGAAGCTTTCTTT. It codes for CASSYQGARNTEAFF.

This clonotype has a count of ten or more. CDR3 bases: TGTGCCAGCAGCTTACTTGAGACAGGGGAGACTGAAGCTTTCTTT. Its translation: CASSLLETGETEAFF. The chain is built from TRBV13 and TRBJ1-1; 8 bases line up with TRBD1. CDR3 length: 15 residues. Germline V gene lookup returns CDR1 PRHDT and CDR2 FYEKMQ (reference sequence). After removal of 2 bases from V and 5 bases from J, the junction contained 7 bases not matched to a gene.

This clonotype was counted ten times or more. The J gene is TRBJ2-3, the V gene TRBV5-1; 13 bases are shared with TRBD2. Germline lookup yields CDR1 SGHRS and CDR2 YFSETQ. The J segment lost 4 bases and the V segment lost 7 bases, leaving 6 bases of the junction unmatched. The CDR3 consists of 15 residues. The CDR3 sequence is CASRSGTSGADTQYF. In DNA form, the CDR3 reads TGCGCCAGCCGCTCCGGGACTAGCGGGGCAGATACGCAGTATTTT.

This clonotype was detected ten times or more. V gene TRBV20-1 combines with J gene TRBJ1-1; D is possibly TRBD1 (5 bases). The CDR3 has 14 amino acids. Germline V CDR1 and CDR2: DFQATT, SNEGSKA (reference sequence). Between the trimmed V and J ends, which lost 6 bases and 3 bases, there was a span of 17 bases. CDR3 loop: CSAPRRRGDTEAFF. The CDR3, as DNA: TGCAGTGCACCCCGGCGCCGGGGGGACACTGAAGCTTTCTTT.

Many counts were recorded for this clonotype. This chain joins TRBV29-1 and TRBJ1-1; D might be TRBD1 (5 bases). V dropped 4 bases and J dropped 3 bases, with 15 bases sitting between them. The CDR3 is 14 residues long. CDR1 is SQVTM, CDR2 ANQGSEA, per germline. In nucleotides, the CDR3 is TGCAGCGTTGCACCTCTACTAGGGGACACTGAAGCTTTCTTT. Its translation is CSVAPLLGDTEAFF.

This clonotype appeared many times. The CDR3 loop reads CASSPGSQETQYF. As DNA, the CDR3 is TGCGCCAGCAGCCCTGGAAGCCAAGAGACCCAGTACTTC. The V call is TRBV5-1, the J call TRBJ2-5; D remains ambiguous. This CDR3 comprises 13 residues. Germline V gene lookup returns CDR1 SGHRS and CDR2 YFSETQ. Trimming pared 4 bases from V and 1 base from J, leaving 8 bases between.

V usage is TRBV20-1 and J usage is TRBJ2-1; TRBD2 aligns across 14 bases. CDR1 and CDR2 from the germline V gene are DFQATT and SNEGSKA (reference sequence). V shed 6 bases, J shed 7 bases, and the junction held 17 bases outside the gene matches. CDR3 length: 18 amino acids. The CDR3 reads CSAPGLAGGHPTVNEQFF. The CDR3 nucleotides are TGCAGTGCCCCCGGACTAGCGGGGGGTCACCCCACAGTAAATGAGCAGTTCTTC.

This clonotype has at least ten counts. This sequence joins TRBV12-3 or TRBV12-4 and TRBJ2-4, with 13 bases matching TRBD2. This CDR3 is 16 amino acids long. The V gene end was trimmed by 5 bases and the J gene end by 7 bases; junction bases not matched to a gene: 8. CDR3 sequence: CASSHRTSGGGNIQYF. CDR3 in DNA: TGTGCCAGCAGTCATCGGACTAGCGGGGGCGGGAACATTCAGTACTTC.

This clonotype was counted ten times or more. The chain has TRBV29-1 and TRBJ1-2; maybe TRBD1 (6 bases). CDR1 is SQVTM and CDR2 is ANQGSEA in the germline V gene. V was pared by 7 bases and J by 2 bases, with 17 bases between. The CDR3 is 14 amino acids. The CDR3: CSAGGSTRNYGYTF. The DNA of the CDR3 is TGCAGCGCCGGGGGCTCAACAAGGAACTATGGCTACACCTTC.